A selection of T cell receptor beta chains follows, all from one sample in a study of spatial heterogeneity in lung cancer. TCRdb used MiXCR to reprocess the 5' RACE reads, holding one entry per CDR3 protein. The sample lists fewer than 45,000 distinct CDR3 sequences; about 11% were seen once. The material was PBMCs, obtained at follow-up. These receptor sequences come from a female donor with early-stage non-small cell lung cancer. Both conserved end residues are part of each CDR3. D genes are given only for firm matches. Size is stated for part of the rows, as once, few or many counts, or as a class when the clone is expanded.

length,size,D,J,V,DNA,CDR3
13,many,.,TRBJ1-6,TRBV6-2/TRBV6-3,TGTGCCAGCACCGACATTTGGAATTCACCCCTCCACTTT,CASTDIWNSPLHF
11,.,.,TRBJ1-4,TRBV29-1,TGCAGCGTGGCCCTTAATGAAAAACTGTTTTTT,CSVALNEKLFF
17,many,TRBD2,TRBJ2-3,TRBV12-3/TRBV12-4,TGTGCCAGCAGTTTCCAGACTAGCGGTGGGAGGACAGATACGCAGTATTTT,CASSFQTSGGRTDTQYF
15,many,TRBD1,TRBJ2-3,TRBV28,TGTGCCAGCAGTCCGGGGACAGGGGGGCCAGATACGCAGTATTTT,CASSPGTGGPDTQYF
12,many,.,TRBJ1-5,TRBV12-3/TRBV12-4,TGTGCCAGCAGCCTCGTGGGGCAGCCCCAGCATTTT,CASSLVGQPQHF
14,.,.,TRBJ2-2,TRBV25-1,TGTGCCAGCAGTTTTTCCTCGAACACCGGGGAGCTGTTTTTT,CASSFSSNTGELFF
15,few,.,TRBJ2-3,TRBV5-1,TGCGTCAGCAGCACTTTAACTTCTAGCACAGATACGCAGTATTTT,CVSSTLTSSTDTQYF
11,.,TRBD1,TRBJ2-1,TRBV19,TGTGCCACCCGGGACAGCAATGAGCAGTTCTTC,CATRDSNEQFF
16,few,TRBD1,TRBJ2-7,TRBV9,TGTGCCAGCAGCATCGGACAGGACCACTTAACCTACGAGCAGTACTTC,CASSIGQDHLTYEQYF
16,.,TRBD1,TRBJ1-2,TRBV6-1,TGTGCCAGCAGTGATTGGGACAGGGGGCGCGGCTATGGCTACACCTTC,CASSDWDRGRGYGYTF
18,.,.,TRBJ2-3,TRBV7-9,TGTGCCAGCAGCCTCCCCAGGGGTAGCGGACCTAGCACAGATACGCAGTATTTT,CASSLPRGSGPSTDTQYF
13,few,TRBD2,TRBJ2-3,TRBV29-1,TGCAGCGTTGTTGCGGGGGGGTCAGATACGCAGTATTTT,CSVVAGGSDTQYF
13,.,TRBD2,TRBJ2-7,TRBV20-1,TGCAGTGCCGGACTAGCGGGGGGTGGTGAGCAGTACTTC,CSAGLAGGGEQYF
15,.,TRBD2,TRBJ2-3,TRBV28,TGTGCCAGCACTGATCCGGGACTAGCGGTATATACGCAGTATTTT,CASTDPGLAVYTQYF
19,.,.,TRBJ1-5,TRBV5-5,TGTGCCAGCAGCTACTCCTGGGTTACGGGCAGGGACAACAATCAGCCCCAGCATTTT,CASSYSWVTGRDNNQPQHF
15,.,TRBD1,TRBJ1-1,TRBV5-1,TGCGCCAGCAGTTGGACAGGGGGCCCTGGCGCTGAAGCTTTCTTT,CASSWTGGPGAEAFF
16,medium-sized,TRBD1,TRBJ2-3,TRBV3-1,TGTGCCAGCAGCCAGTCCCCGGGACAGGGGATAGATACGCAGTATTTT,CASSQSPGQGIDTQYF
12,few,.,TRBJ1-2,TRBV24-1,TGTGCCACCAGTGATCCCTCTAGGGGCTACACCTTC,CATSDPSRGYTF
14,few,.,TRBJ1-1,TRBV20-1,TGCAGTGCCTCGGGATCGGGGACCGGGTACGAAGCTTTCTTT,CSASGSGTGYEAFF
14,many,.,TRBJ2-7,TRBV7-8,TGTGCCAGCAGCTTAGCGGCCTTGGGCTACGAGCAGTACTTC,CASSLAALGYEQYF
15,medium-sized,TRBD1,TRBJ2-2,TRBV5-1,TGCGCCAGCAGGGCCGGGACAGCGAACACCGGGGAGCTGTTTTTT,CASRAGTANTGELFF
16,few,TRBD2,TRBJ2-3,TRBV28,TGTGCCAGCAGTTCCCGTATTAGCGGGGGGGCCGGCACGCAGTATTTT,CASSSRISGGAGTQYF
17,many,TRBD1,TRBJ2-4,TRBV6-1,TGTGCCAGCACCCTAGCCGGGACAGCTCTAGCCAAAAACATTCAGTACTTC,CASTLAGTALAKNIQYF
19,few,.,TRBJ2-4,TRBV29-1,TGCAGCGTTGAAGATCGTTCAGGGGCGAGGTCCCTAGCCAAAAACATTCAGTACTTC,CSVEDRSGARSLAKNIQYF
13,.,.,TRBJ2-1,TRBV20-1,TGCAGTGCTAGAGATCCTAACCACAATGAGCAGTTCTTC,CSARDPNHNEQFF
12,many,.,TRBJ1-1,TRBV10-1,TGCGCCAGCAGATCTCGGGACACTGAAGCTTTCTTT,CASRSRDTEAFF
16,.,.,TRBJ1-6,TRBV4-3,TGCGCCAGCAGCCAAGATTACGACCGGACGAATTCACCCCTCCACTTT,CASSQDYDRTNSPLHF
13,.,.,TRBJ1-5,TRBV7-2,TGTGCCAGCAGCTCCGACCCCTATCAGCCCCAGCATTTT,CASSSDPYQPQHF
17,many,TRBD2,TRBJ2-3,TRBV5-1,TGCGCCAGCAGCCCCCTGGCCAGCGGGGGTCCCACAGATACGCAGTATTTT,CASSPLASGGPTDTQYF
16,.,.,TRBJ2-7,TRBV9,TGTGCCAGCAGCGTAGGGCCGAGACAGGCCTCCTACGAGCAGTACTTC,CASSVGPRQASYEQYF
13,few,.,TRBJ1-3,TRBV7-2,TGTGCCAGCAGCTGGCTACAGGGAGACACCATATATTTT,CASSWLQGDTIYF
14,many,.,TRBJ2-2,TRBV13,TGTGCCAGCAGCTTAGAAATGGACACCGGGGAGCTGTTTTTT,CASSLEMDTGELFF
13,few,.,TRBJ2-2,TRBV27,TGTGCCAGCAGTCGTACAGGGTCCGGGGAGCTGTTTTTT,CASSRTGSGELFF
15,few,.,TRBJ1-5,TRBV12-3/TRBV12-4,TGTGCCAGCAGTTTATACGGACGTGACAATCAGCCCCAGCATTTT,CASSLYGRDNQPQHF
12,many,.,TRBJ2-5,TRBV7-2,TGTGCCAGCAGCTCCAGGGATAGGACCCAGTACTTC,CASSSRDRTQYF
13,.,.,TRBJ2-1,TRBV7-8,TGTGCCAGCAGCCTCGACAGAAACAATGAGCAGTTCTTC,CASSLDRNNEQFF
15,.,TRBD2,TRBJ2-1,TRBV7-2,TGTGCCAGCACCGTGGGACTACCCTCCTACAATGAGCAGTTCTTC,CASTVGLPSYNEQFF
14,.,.,TRBJ2-5,TRBV7-2,TGTGCCAGCAGCTTAGCCTCGGGGGAAGAGACCCAGTACTTC,CASSLASGEETQYF
13,many,.,TRBJ2-5,TRBV29-1,TGCAGCGTTGACCCGGGATCCCAAGAGACCCAGTACTTC,CSVDPGSQETQYF
16,few,.,TRBJ2-3,TRBV5-6,TGTGCCAGCAGCTTGGTATCTGAGTATCTCACAGATACGCAGTATTTT,CASSLVSEYLTDTQYF
13,many,.,TRBJ2-5,TRBV18,TGTGCCAGCTCACCAGGGCGTTCGGAGACCCAGTACTTC,CASSPGRSETQYF
14,few,.,TRBJ1-1,TRBV6-1,TGTGCCAGCAGTGAATGGAAAGGGAGCACTGAAGCTTTCTTT,CASSEWKGSTEAFF
19,few,TRBD2,TRBJ2-3,TRBV3-1,TGTGCCAGCAGCCAAGATGGGGACGGGACTAGCGTTATAAGAGATACGCAGTATTTT,CASSQDGDGTSVIRDTQYF
14,.,.,TRBJ1-4,TRBV5-1,TGCGCCAGCAGCTTTCTGTCGGGGGTGGAAAAACTGTTTTTT,CASSFLSGVEKLFF
14,many,.,TRBJ2-5,TRBV12-3/TRBV12-4,TGTGCCAGCAGTTTAGGAGGTAGAATAGGGACCCAGTACTTC,CASSLGGRIGTQYF
15,many,TRBD1,TRBJ1-5,TRBV10-3,TGTGCCATCAGCGACGGACAGGGTGGCAATCAGCCCCAGCATTTT,CAISDGQGGNQPQHF
15,many,.,TRBJ1-5,TRBV7-2,TGTGCCAGCAGCTTAGTGTTACAGCCGCTCCAGCCCCAGCATTTT,CASSLVLQPLQPQHF
16,.,TRBD1,TRBJ2-3,TRBV7-9,TGTGCCAGCAGACCTACGGACAGGGGGCGTCGAGATACGCAGTATTTT,CASRPTDRGRRDTQYF